What follows are 31 T cell receptor beta chains derived from one specimen sequenced in a study of blood T cell repertoires in COVID-19. Profiling relied on immunoSEQ multiplex PCR, and the TCRdb table lists in-frame clones only, not all of them. This sample carries some 330,000 clones, around 87% of them seen once, and the ten largest clones take roughly 2%. Sample: PBMCs or T cells enriched from blood (not recorded which). Receptor source: a man aged 35-49 years in a cohort exposed to, infected with or recovered from COVID-19 (not recorded which).

The rearrangement links TRBV27 to TRBJ1-2; 8 bases match TRBD1. The CDR3 contains 14 residues. With V trimmed by 5 bases and J by 4 bases, 6 bases remained unmatched. Germline loops: CDR1 MNHEY, CDR2 SMNVEV (reference sequence). The CDR3 bases are TGTGCCAGCAGTGGACAGGGTTCGGGCTATGGCTACACCTTC. Translating gives CASSGQGSGYGYTF.

The V and J genes are TRBV7-3 and TRBJ1-5; 9 bases fit TRBD1. The CDR3 is 14 amino acids. V gave up 9 bases and J gave up 4 bases; unmatched junction bases: 7. The germline gives CDR1 SGHTA, CDR2 FQGTGA. The CDR3 DNA is TGTGCCAGGGTTTCTGGGACAGGGAATCAGCCCCAGCATTTT. It specifies CARVSGTGNQPQHF.

The rearrangement links TRBV4-2 to TRBJ2-3, with TRBD2 matching 7 bases. V trimming: 0 bases; J trimming: 4 bases; junction bases outside the gene matches: 7. The CDR3 has 16 amino acids. The V gene's germline CDR1 is LGHNA and CDR2 YNFKEQ. CDR3 DNA: TGTGCCAGCAGCCAAGATACCAGCGGGAACGCAGATACGCAGTATTTT. The encoded protein is CASSQDTSGNADTQYF.

The rearrangement uses TRBV9 and TRBJ2-7; 13 nucleotides match TRBD2. V shed 3 bases and J 3 bases; nucleotides not matched to a gene: 3. CDR3 length equals 15 residues. Per the germline V gene, CDR1 is SGDLS and CDR2 is YYNGEE. The CDR3 protein is CASSAGTSGIYEQYF. DNA of the CDR3: TGTGCCAGCAGCGCCGGGACTAGCGGGATCTACGAGCAGTACTTC.

The chain carries TRBV3-1 (or the pseudogene TRBV3-2) and TRBJ1-5; tentative D call: TRBD1 (5 bases). V shed 0 bases and J shed 4 bases, with 10 bases lying between them. CDR3 length equals 15 residues. The V gene's germline CDR1 is LGHDT and CDR2 YNNKEL (reference sequence). The DNA of the CDR3 is TGTGCCAGCAGCCAAGACGGGGGGAGTAATCAGCCCCAGCATTTT. Amino acids: CASSQDGGSNQPQHF.

The rearrangement links TRBV5-6 to TRBJ1-2; 7 bases are a match to TRBD1. The V gene's germline CDR1 is SGHDT and CDR2 YYEEEE. V lost 2 bases, J lost 8 bases, and 9 bases stayed unmatched. CDR3 length: 14 amino acids. The CDR3 protein is CASSFGTDPIGYTF. In DNA, the CDR3 is TGTGCCAGCAGCTTTGGGACAGATCCTATCGGCTACACCTTC.

This chain joins TRBV7-9 and TRBJ2-1; 11 bases map to TRBD2. Germline assignment: CDR1 SEHNR and CDR2 FQNEAQ (reference sequence). This CDR3 contains 16 residues. V was pared by 5 bases and J by 8 bases, with 11 bases of the junction left unmatched. This CDR3 reads CASSSLTSGDPDEQFF. CDR3 nucleotide sequence: TGTGCCAGCAGCAGCCTGACTAGCGGGGACCCGGATGAGCAGTTCTTC.

This chain links TRBV6-5 with TRBJ1-1; 8 bases agree with TRBD1. The CDR3 is made up of 15 amino acids. With V trimmed by 5 bases and J by 5 bases, 10 bases remained unmatched. Germline V lookup: CDR1 MNHEY, CDR2 SVGAGI. The CDR3 nucleotides are TGTGCCAGCAGTAACTGGGACAGGTTGGGGACTGAAGCTTTCTTT. Encoded protein: CASSNWDRLGTEAFF.

This clone was seen just once. This chain connects TRBV18 to TRBJ1-2, with a tentative D call TRBD1 (6 bases). Germline-derived CDR1 and CDR2 are KGHSH and LQKENI. Trimming shortened V by 0 bases and J by 8 bases, and 25 bases separated the two germline ends. The CDR3 spans 18 residues. The CDR3 nucleotides read TGTGCCAGCTCACCACCCTCGGTAGGGGGGGGGCGCGGCGAAGGCTACACCTTC. This codes for CASSPPSVGGGRGEGYTF.

This chain links TRBV2 with TRBJ1-5; the D is unclear. The CDR3 is 15 residues long. Deletions cut 8 bases from V and 0 bases from J, with 14 bases between. The germline CDR1 and CDR2 sequences are SNHLY and FYNNEI. CDR3 residues: CASSGLGDSNQPQHF. DNA for the CDR3: TGTGCCAGCTCCGGGCTCGGGGATAGCAATCAGCCCCAGCATTTT.

The chain recombines TRBV7-3 with TRBJ2-1; TRBD2 agrees at 9 bases. J gave up 7 bases and V 5 bases, and 6 bases lay outside the gene matches. Germline V gene data show CDR1 as SGHTA and CDR2 as FQGTGA. This CDR3 region has 14 residues. CDR3 nucleotide sequence: TGTGCCAGCAGCGTTAGCGGGAGCGTTAATGAGCAGTTCTTC. It yields the protein CASSVSGSVNEQFF.

The CDR3 sequence is CASSLGTSDTYEQYF. The CDR3 bases are TGTGCCAGCAGCTTAGGGACTAGTGATACCTACGAGCAGTACTTC. The gene calls are TRBV7-7 and TRBJ2-7; 7 bases agree with TRBD2. Germline loops: CDR1 SSHAT, CDR2 FNYEAQ (reference sequence). The junction had 5 bases not matched to a gene; V was cut back by 1 base and J by 2 bases. CDR3 size: 15 residues.

V and J are TRBV10-2 and TRBJ2-7, with 8 bases aligning to TRBD2. Germline CDR1 WSHSY, CDR2 SAAADI. The CDR3 is 15 amino acids. J was trimmed by 4 bases and V by 4 bases; bases with no gene match: 9. The CDR3 sequence: CASSGLRLASYEQYF. CDR3 in DNA: TGCGCCAGCAGTGGGTTGAGACTAGCGTCGTACGAGCAGTACTTC.

This clone has more than one count but fewer than ten. The chain uses TRBV5-6 and TRBJ2-7; 9 nucleotides agree with TRBD1. Germline V gene sequence: CDR1 SGHDT, CDR2 YYEEEE. The trim removed 4 bases at V and 7 bases at J, leaving 9 bases unmatched. The CDR3 has 14 residues. CDR3 bases: TGTGCCAGCAGCCGTACGTCCGGGACAGGGGAGCAGTACTTC. This codes for CASSRTSGTGEQYF. The whole variable domain, filled in from reference TRBV5-6 and TRBJ2-7, reads DAGVTQSPTHLIKTRGQQVTLRCSPKSGHDTVSWYQQALGQGPQFIFQYYEEEERQRGNFPDRFSGHQFPNYSSELNVNALLLGDSALYLCASSRTSGTGEQYFGPGTRLTVT.

A word on this clone: Other DNA sequences of this sample code for an identical CDR3. The chain couples TRBV5-1 to TRBJ2-5; no clear D gene. Germline-derived CDR1 and CDR2 are SGHRS and YFSETQ. V lost 0 bases to trimming and J lost 1 base, with 4 bases between them. This CDR3 is built from 13 residues. The CDR3 sequence: CASSLASQETQYF. The CDR3 nucleotides read TGCGCCAGCAGCTTGGCCAGCCAAGAGACCCAGTACTTC.

The rearrangement links TRBV10-3 to TRBJ1-1, with D possibly matching TRBD1 (5 bases). The V gene lost 4 bases and the J gene lost 3 bases, with 15 bases spanning the gap. The CDR3 runs 15 residues. Germline values: CDR1 ENHRY, CDR2 SYGVKD. The DNA for the CDR3 is TGTGCCATCAGTGGGGTTGCAGGGATGTACACTGAAGCTTTCTTT. Encoded protein: CAISGVAGMYTEAFF.

The J gene is TRBJ1-2, the V gene TRBV19, with 12 nucleotides matching TRBD1. Trimming removed 6 bases from V and 8 bases from J; junction bases left unmatched: 7. The CDR3 contains 14 residues. Germline values: CDR1 LNHDA, CDR2 SQIVND (reference sequence). The CDR3 nucleotides read TGTGCCAGTAGCACCGGGACAGGGGGCTGGGGCTACACCTTC. This translates into CASSTGTGGWGYTF.

The chain uses TRBV27 and TRBJ2-7; 11 bases agree with TRBD2. The CDR3 runs 15 residues. Looked up from germline, CDR1 is MNHEY and CDR2 is SMNVEV (reference sequence). The V and J ends lost 0 bases and 4 bases, in that order; junction bases with no gene match: 2. The CDR3 loop reads CASSLSGLAVYEQYF. The CDR3 nucleotides read TGTGCCAGCAGTTTATCGGGACTAGCGGTTTACGAGCAGTACTTC.

The chain combines TRBV9 with TRBJ2-7; 9 bases line up with TRBD2. The junction had 5 bases not matched to a gene; V was cut back by 7 bases and J by 6 bases. The CDR3 loop spans 12 amino acids. Germline CDR1 and CDR2: SGDLS and YYNGEE. CDR3 DNA: TGTGCCAGCGCGCGGGAGGGGAGCGAGCAGTACTTC. Translated: CASAREGSEQYF.

This clone was seen only once. The chain couples TRBV2 to TRBJ1-5; no clear D gene. V dropped 4 bases and J dropped 5 bases, with 12 bases sitting between them. The CDR3 is 14 residues long. Germline CDR1 is SNHLY and CDR2 is FYNNEI. CDR3: CASSVHGRDQPQHF. The CDR3 bases are TGTGCCAGCAGTGTCCATGGGAGGGATCAGCCCCAGCATTTT.

This clone has just one count. V usage is TRBV7-2 and J usage is TRBJ2-1; TRBD2 aligns across 13 bases. Germline CDR1 SGHTA, CDR2 FQGNSA. The length of the CDR3 is 15 residues. The trim removed 3 bases at V and 6 bases at J, leaving 2 bases unmatched. CDR3 nucleotides: TGTGCCAGCAGCTTGGGACTAGCGGGATCCAATGAGCAGTTCTTC. Its translation is CASSLGLAGSNEQFF.

The chain carries TRBV10-3 and TRBJ2-7; D is unclear. The CDR3 spans 15 residues. V gave up 0 bases and J gave up 5 bases, with 14 bases separating them. Germline V gene sequence: CDR1 ENHRY, CDR2 SYGVKD. The CDR3 loop is CAISESSGLVHEQYF. The CDR3 DNA sequence: TGTGCCATCAGTGAGTCATCCGGGTTGGTCCACGAGCAGTACTTC.

V and J are TRBV29-1 and TRBJ2-5; 7 bases line up with TRBD2. The CDR3 is made up of 14 amino acids. The junction had 11 bases not matched to a gene; V was cut back by 5 bases and J by 5 bases. CDR1 is SQVTM, CDR2 ANQGSEA, per germline. As DNA, the CDR3 is TGCAGCGTTTTTTGGGCGGGAGTGGGGGAGACCCAGTACTTC. Translated: CSVFWAGVGETQYF.

The chain couples TRBV6-1 to TRBJ2-7; 7 bases fit TRBD1. This CDR3 is 16 amino acids long. The V segment lost 0 bases and the J segment 0 bases; nucleotides outside the gene matches: 5. Germline CDR1 MNHNS, CDR2 SASEGT. The CDR3 spells CASSEARRTGSYEQYF. In DNA, the CDR3 is TGTGCCAGCAGTGAAGCGCGTCGGACAGGCTCCTACGAGCAGTACTTC.

The chain carries TRBV18 and TRBJ2-6; D may be TRBD1 (5 bases). The CDR3 totals 20 residues. Per the germline V gene, CDR1 is KGHSH and CDR2 is LQKENI. V lost 3 bases and J 0 bases, leaving 21 bases between the germline ends. This chain's CDR3 is CASSPDGVTGKSSGANVLTF. In DNA, the CDR3 is TGTGCCAGCTCACCGGACGGCGTTACAGGCAAGAGCTCTGGGGCCAACGTCCTGACTTTC.

V gene TRBV27 combines with J gene TRBJ2-3; the D gene is possibly TRBD1 (6 bases). CDR3 length: 13 amino acids. V lost 6 bases and J lost 15, with 22 bases in between. Germline V gene data show CDR1 as MNHEY and CDR2 as SMNVEV (reference sequence). Here the CDR3 DNA reads TGTGCCAGCAGCCGGCCGGGACACGGCGAATTTTATTTT. Encoded protein: CASSRPGHGEFYF.

J is TRBJ2-3 and V is TRBV27, with D possibly being TRBD1 (6 bases). V was cut by 6 bases and J by 2 bases, with 15 bases left in between. This CDR3 contains 15 residues. Germline assignment: CDR1 MNHEY and CDR2 SMNVEV (reference sequence). CDR3 in amino acids: CASRASDRITDTQYF. In DNA, the CDR3 is TGTGCCAGCAGAGCCAGTGACAGGATCACAGATACGCAGTATTTT.

The chain recombines TRBV7-3 with TRBJ2-7; 10 nucleotides line up with TRBD2. The germline V gene has CDR1 SGHTA and CDR2 FQGTGA. This CDR3 region has 15 residues. After removal of 2 bases from V and 3 bases from J, the junction contained 4 bases not matched to a gene. The CDR3 loop is CASSLASGGFYEQYF. CDR3 DNA sequence: TGTGCCAGCAGCTTAGCTAGCGGGGGATTCTACGAGCAGTACTTC.

The chain joins TRBV11-3 to TRBJ1-1; D gene ambiguous. The V gene lost 1 base and the J gene lost 1 base, with 4 bases spanning the gap. Germline V gene lookup returns CDR1 SGHNT and CDR2 YENEEA. The CDR3 runs to 13 residues. The CDR3 DNA follows: TGTGCCAGCAGCTTAGGCGGGAACACTGAAGCTTTCTTT. Amino acid sequence: CASSLGGNTEAFF.

V and J are TRBV15 and TRBJ2-7, with 10 positions matching TRBD2. Germline loops: CDR1 LNHNV, CDR2 YYDKDF (reference sequence). The CDR3 consists of 18 residues. Trimming took 0 bases from V and 1 from J; bases not matched to a gene: 9. CDR3 region: CATSRDRGGLAQSYEQYF. The DNA of the CDR3 is TGTGCCACCAGCAGAGATAGGGGGGGACTAGCGCAGTCCTACGAGCAGTACTTC.

The chain is built from TRBV11-1 and TRBJ2-7; D gene uncertain. The CDR3 has 14 amino acids. Germline-derived CDR1 and CDR2 are SGHAT and FQDESV (reference sequence). Trimming removed 3 bases from V and 2 bases from J, with 11 bases in between. CDR3 in amino acids: CASSFRQPPYEQYF. The CDR3, as DNA: TGTGCCAGCAGCTTCAGGCAGCCCCCCTACGAGCAGTACTTC.